This T cell receptor beta chain was sequenced during a study of human T cells and chemical hapten exposure. Library preparation tagged each individual cDNA molecule with a unique molecular identifier. TCRdb reprocessed the RACE reads with MiXCR, giving one entry per CDR3 protein. The data show 130,000 or so distinct CDR3 sequences, approximately 9.5% seen once. The V gene's germline CDR1 is SGHRS and CDR2 YFSETQ. CDR3 length equals 16 residues. Trimming at V came to 3 bases and at J to 7 bases, leaving 11 bases not matched to a gene. This clonotype was seen a few times. Described time point: healthy volunteer bleed at 2 weeks. The total RNA was obtained from whole blood that was not fractionated.

The sample taken for sequencing was whole blood. V is TRBV5-1 and J is TRBJ1-2; 11 bases align to TRBD1. The receptor was isolated from a male donor in good health. Some clones in this sample may be carry-over from other donors' samples. Here the CDR3 reads CASSSGQGGSYGGYTF. The CDR3 DNA follows: TGCGCCAGCAGCTCGGGACAGGGGGGATCCTACGGTGGCTACACCTTC.